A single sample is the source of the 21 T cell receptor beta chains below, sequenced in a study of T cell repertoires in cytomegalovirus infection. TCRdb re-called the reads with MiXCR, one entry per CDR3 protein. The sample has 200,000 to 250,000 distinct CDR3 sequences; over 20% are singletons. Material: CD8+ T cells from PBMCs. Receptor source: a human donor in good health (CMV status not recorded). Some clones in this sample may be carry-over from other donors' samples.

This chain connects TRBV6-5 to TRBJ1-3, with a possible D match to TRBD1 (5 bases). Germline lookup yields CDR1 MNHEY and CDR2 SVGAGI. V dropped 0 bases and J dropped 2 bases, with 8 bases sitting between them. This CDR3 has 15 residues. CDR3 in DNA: TGTGCCAGCAGTTACTCGGGGGAGGCTGGAAACACCATATATTTT. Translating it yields CASSYSGEAGNTIYF.

The CDR3 bases are TGCAGCGTTGAATGGGGGGAGTCTAGCTCCTACAATGAGCAGTTCTTC. It yields the protein CSVEWGESSSYNEQFF. This chain links TRBV29-1 with TRBJ2-1; TRBD2 is a possible D gene (6 bases). Per the germline V gene, CDR1 is SQVTM and CDR2 is ANQGSEA. The ends were cut back, 2 bases at V and 0 bases at J, with 14 bases in the middle. The CDR3 runs to 16 residues.

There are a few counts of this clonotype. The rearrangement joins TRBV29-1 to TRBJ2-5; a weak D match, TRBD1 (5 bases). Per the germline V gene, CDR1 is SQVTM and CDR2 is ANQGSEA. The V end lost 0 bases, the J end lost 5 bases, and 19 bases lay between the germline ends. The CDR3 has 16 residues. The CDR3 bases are TGCAGCGTTGAAGATCTTTCAGCCAGGGCAGGCGAGACCCAGTACTTC. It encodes CSVEDLSARAGETQYF.

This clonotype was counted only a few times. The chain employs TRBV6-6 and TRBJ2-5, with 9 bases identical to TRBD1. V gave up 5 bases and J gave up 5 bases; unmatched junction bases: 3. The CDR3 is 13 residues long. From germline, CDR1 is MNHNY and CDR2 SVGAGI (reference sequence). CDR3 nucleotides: TGTGCCAGCAGTAACAGGGGGCCGGAGACCCAGTACTTC. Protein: CASSNRGPETQYF.

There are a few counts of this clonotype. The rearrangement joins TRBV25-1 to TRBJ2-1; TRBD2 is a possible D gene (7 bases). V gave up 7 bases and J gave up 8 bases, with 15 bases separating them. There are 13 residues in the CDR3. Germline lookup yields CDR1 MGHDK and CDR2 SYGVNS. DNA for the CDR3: TGTGCCAGCACCGGGGGGCCCATCGATGAGCAGTTCTTC. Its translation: CASTGGPIDEQFF.

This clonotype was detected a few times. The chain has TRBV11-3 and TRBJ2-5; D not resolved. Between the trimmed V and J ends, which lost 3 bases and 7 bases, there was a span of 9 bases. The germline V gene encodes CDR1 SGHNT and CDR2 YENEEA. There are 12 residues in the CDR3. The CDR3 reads CASSLNSGTQYF. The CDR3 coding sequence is TGTGCCAGCAGCTTGAACTCGGGGACCCAGTACTTC.

CDR3 nucleotides: TGTGCCAGCAGCTTAAGGCGGGGGCCTCCCTACAGGGAGCAGTTCTTC. This encodes CASSLRRGPPYREQFF. The rearrangement uses TRBV7-8 and TRBJ2-1; TRBD2 might be the D (7 bases). Trimming left V 2 bases short and J 10 bases short, with 21 bases between. This CDR3 comprises 16 residues. Germline loops: CDR1 SGHVS, CDR2 FQNEAQ.

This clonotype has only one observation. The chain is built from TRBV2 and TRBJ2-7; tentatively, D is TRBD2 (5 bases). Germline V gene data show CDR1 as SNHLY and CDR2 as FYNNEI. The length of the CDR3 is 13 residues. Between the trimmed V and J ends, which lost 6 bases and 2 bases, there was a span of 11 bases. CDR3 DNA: TGTGCCAGCAGAAAGGACGGGGCCTACGAGCAGTACTTC. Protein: CASRKDGAYEQYF.

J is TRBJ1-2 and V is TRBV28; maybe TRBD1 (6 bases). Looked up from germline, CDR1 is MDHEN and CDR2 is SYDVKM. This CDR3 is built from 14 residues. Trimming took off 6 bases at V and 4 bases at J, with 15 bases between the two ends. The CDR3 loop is CASSPTGTAYGYTF. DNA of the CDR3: TGTGCCAGCAGCCCTACAGGGACTGCCTATGGCTACACCTTC.

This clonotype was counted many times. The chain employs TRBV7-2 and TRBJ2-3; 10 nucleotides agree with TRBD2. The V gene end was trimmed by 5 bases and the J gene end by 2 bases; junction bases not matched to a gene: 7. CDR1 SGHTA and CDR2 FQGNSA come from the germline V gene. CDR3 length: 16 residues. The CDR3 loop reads CASSTQRGGSTDTQYF. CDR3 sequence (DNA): TGTGCCAGCAGCACTCAGCGGGGGGGCTCCACAGATACGCAGTATTTT.

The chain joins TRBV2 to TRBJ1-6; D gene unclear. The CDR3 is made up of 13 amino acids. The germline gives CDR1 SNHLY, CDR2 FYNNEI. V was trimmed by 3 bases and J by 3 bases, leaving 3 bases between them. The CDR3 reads CASSDSYNSPLHF. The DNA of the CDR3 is TGTGCCAGCAGTGACAGCTATAATTCACCCCTCCACTTT.

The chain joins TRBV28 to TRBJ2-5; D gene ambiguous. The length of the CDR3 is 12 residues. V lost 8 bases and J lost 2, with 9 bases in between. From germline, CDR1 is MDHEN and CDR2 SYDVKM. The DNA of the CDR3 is TGTGCCAGCTCCCCACAACAAGAGACCCAGTACTTC. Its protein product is CASSPQQETQYF.

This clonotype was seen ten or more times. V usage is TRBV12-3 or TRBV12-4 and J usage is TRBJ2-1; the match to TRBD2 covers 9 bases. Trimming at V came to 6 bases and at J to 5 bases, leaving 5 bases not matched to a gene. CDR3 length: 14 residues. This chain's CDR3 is CASRTGTSNNEQFF. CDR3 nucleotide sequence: TGTGCCAGCAGGACCGGGACTAGCAACAATGAGCAGTTCTTC.

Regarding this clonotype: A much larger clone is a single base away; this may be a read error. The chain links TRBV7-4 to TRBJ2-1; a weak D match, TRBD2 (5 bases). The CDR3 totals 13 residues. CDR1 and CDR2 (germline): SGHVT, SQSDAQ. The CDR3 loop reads CASSINGENEQSF. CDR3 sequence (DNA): TGTGCCAGCAGCATAAACGGGGAGAATGAGCAGTCCTTC.

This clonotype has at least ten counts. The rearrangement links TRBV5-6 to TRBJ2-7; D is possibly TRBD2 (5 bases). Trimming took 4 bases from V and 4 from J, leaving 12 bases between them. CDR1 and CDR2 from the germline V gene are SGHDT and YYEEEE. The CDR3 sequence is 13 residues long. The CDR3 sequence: CASSTIRGYEQYF. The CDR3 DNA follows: TGTGCCAGCAGCACGATCCGGGGATACGAGCAGTACTTC.

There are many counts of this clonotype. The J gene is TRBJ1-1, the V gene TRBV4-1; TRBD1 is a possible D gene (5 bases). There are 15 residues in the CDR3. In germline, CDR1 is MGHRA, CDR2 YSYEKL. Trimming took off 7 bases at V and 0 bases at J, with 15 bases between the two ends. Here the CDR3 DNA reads TGCGCCAGCACAATAAACGGGGACCTGAACACTGAAGCTTTCTTT. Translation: CASTINGDLNTEAFF.

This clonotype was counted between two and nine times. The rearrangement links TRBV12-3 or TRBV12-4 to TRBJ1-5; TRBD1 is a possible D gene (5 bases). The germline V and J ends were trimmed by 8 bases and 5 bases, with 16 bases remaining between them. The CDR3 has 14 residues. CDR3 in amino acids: CASVGDGPYQPQHF. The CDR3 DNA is TGTGCCAGCGTGGGGGACGGGCCTTATCAGCCCCAGCATTTT.

The CDR3 region has the DNA TGTGCCAGCAGTTACCTGATCCAGCACACAGATACGCAGTATTTT. This sequence encodes CASSYLIQHTDTQYF. The chain employs TRBV6-2 or TRBV6-3 and TRBJ2-3; D remains unclear. CDR1 MNHEY and CDR2 SVGEGT come from the germline V gene. Trimming took off 2 bases at V and 2 bases at J, with 11 bases between the two ends. This CDR3 comprises 15 residues.

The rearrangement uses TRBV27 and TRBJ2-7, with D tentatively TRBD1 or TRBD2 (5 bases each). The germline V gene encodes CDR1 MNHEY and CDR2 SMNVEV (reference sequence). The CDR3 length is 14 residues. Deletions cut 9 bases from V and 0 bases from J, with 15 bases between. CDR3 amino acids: CASKSRDASYEQYF. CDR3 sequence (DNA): TGTGCCAGTAAAAGCCGGGACGCCTCCTACGAGCAGTACTTC.

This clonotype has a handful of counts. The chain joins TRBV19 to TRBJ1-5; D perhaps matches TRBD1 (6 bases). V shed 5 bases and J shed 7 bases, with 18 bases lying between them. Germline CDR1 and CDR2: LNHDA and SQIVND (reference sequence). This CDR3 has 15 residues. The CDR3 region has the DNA TGTGCCAGTAGTGTCCTACAGGGATCCGCGCAGCCCCAGCATTTT. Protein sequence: CASSVLQGSAQPQHF.

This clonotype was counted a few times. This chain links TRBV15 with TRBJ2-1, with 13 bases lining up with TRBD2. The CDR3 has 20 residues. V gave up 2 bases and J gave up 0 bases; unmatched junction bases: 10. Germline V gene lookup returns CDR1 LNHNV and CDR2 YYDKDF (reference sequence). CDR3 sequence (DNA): TGTGCCACCAGCAGATCCCCGACTAGCGGGGGGCTTAGCTCCTACAATGAGCAGTTCTTC. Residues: CATSRSPTSGGLSSYNEQFF. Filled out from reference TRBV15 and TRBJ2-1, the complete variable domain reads DAMVIQNPRYQVTQFGKPVTLSCSQTLNHNVMYWYQQKSSQAPKLLFHYYDKDFNNEADTPDNFQSRRPNTSFCFLDIRSPGLGDTAMYLCATSRSPTSGGLSSYNEQFFGPGTRLTVL.